Below, 32 T cell receptor beta chains from the same sample are listed, as sequenced in a study of Graves' ophthalmopathy and Graves' hyperthyroidism. As the template, RNA transcripts were used to amplify TCR beta CDR3 regions. Following a first-round RT-PCR that used HTBI primers, a second-round multiplex PCR was carried out. A single record per CDR3 protein comes from TCRdb applying MiXCR to the multiplex PCR reads. The sample yields just over 600,000 distinct CDR3 sequences, 20% to 25% seen once. Sample: peripheral blood. The receptors here all came from a woman in her late teens or twenties with stable Graves' hyperthyroidism. Some clones in this sample may be carry-over from other donors' samples.

This clonotype was recorded at least ten times. V usage is TRBV12-3 or TRBV12-4 and J usage is TRBJ2-7, with 7 nucleotides matching TRBD2. This CDR3 has 13 residues. J gave up 4 bases and V 7 bases, and 7 bases lay outside the gene matches. The CDR3 DNA is TGTGCCAGCACCCTGGGGGGGTATTACGAGCAGTACTTC. Translation: CASTLGGYYEQYF.

This rearrangement joins TRBV20-1 to TRBJ2-2; possibly TRBD2 for D (6 bases). Germline V gene sequence: CDR1 DFQATT, CDR2 SNEGSKA (reference sequence). Between the trimmed V and J ends, which lost 5 bases and 8 bases, there was a span of 15 bases. The CDR3 is 13 amino acids. The CDR3, as DNA: TGCAGTGCTTCCGACGTGGGGGGAGGGGAGCTGTTTTTT. Encoded protein: CSASDVGGGELFF.

This clonotype was seen at least ten times. V usage is TRBV19 and J usage is TRBJ1-5; D unclear. V was trimmed by 1 base and J by 6 bases, leaving 13 bases between them. Germline V lookup: CDR1 LNHDA, CDR2 SQIVND (reference sequence). The CDR3 runs to 15 residues. The CDR3: CASSIVVYSGQPQHF. DNA for the CDR3: TGTGCCAGTAGTATAGTGGTGTACTCAGGTCAGCCCCAGCATTTT.

The rearrangement links TRBV15 to TRBJ1-6; D call uncertain. CDR1 is LNHNV, CDR2 YYDKDF, per germline (reference sequence). The CDR3 consists of 16 residues. Trimming removed 0 bases from V and 6 bases from J, with 12 bases in between. This chain's CDR3 is CATSRDRAGSNSPLHF. In DNA, the CDR3 is TGTGCCACCAGCAGAGATCGAGCAGGCAGTAATTCACCCCTCCACTTT.

This clonotype occurred many times. The genes are TRBV11-2 and TRBJ1-6; D is perhaps TRBD1 (6 bases). Germline V gene lookup returns CDR1 SGHAT and CDR2 FQNNGV. This CDR3 contains 15 residues. V lost 1 base and J 13 bases, leaving 17 bases between the germline ends. The CDR3 region is CASSLATGKMLPLHF. The CDR3 DNA is TGTGCCAGCAGCTTAGCCACAGGGAAAATGTTGCCCCTCCACTTT.

V usage is TRBV30 and J usage is TRBJ2-5; D ambiguous. CDR3 length: 13 amino acids. Between the trimmed V and J ends, which lost 0 bases and 5 bases, there was a span of 10 bases. In germline, CDR1 is GTSNPN, CDR2 SVGIG (reference sequence). CDR3 bases: TGTGCCTGGAGTGTGGTGACCATCGAGACCCAGTACTTC. Protein sequence: CAWSVVTIETQYF.

This clonotype was detected ten times or more. The chain recombines TRBV6-1 with TRBJ1-2; 11 bases map to TRBD1. CDR3 length: 15 amino acids. The germline V gene encodes CDR1 MNHNS and CDR2 SASEGT. The V and J ends lost 7 bases and 6 bases, in that order; junction bases with no gene match: 10. CDR3 amino acids: CASTTSSGQGDGYTF. The CDR3 DNA is TGTGCCAGCACCACCAGCTCGGGACAGGGGGATGGCTACACCTTC.

This chain uses TRBV28 with TRBJ2-7, with D possibly matching TRBD1 (6 bases). V was clipped by 3 bases and J by 2 bases, with 14 bases between them. The germline V gene encodes CDR1 MDHEN and CDR2 SYDVKM. The CDR3 consists of 15 residues. This CDR3 reads CASSFYPGEAYEQYF. In DNA form, the CDR3 reads TGTGCCAGCAGTTTCTATCCAGGGGAAGCCTACGAGCAGTACTTC.

CDR3 nucleotide sequence: TGTGCCTGGAGTGTGGGGACCTATGCTCAGCCCCAGCATTTT. It is translated as CAWSVGTYAQPQHF. The chain recombines TRBV30 with TRBJ1-5, with TRBD1 as a possible D gene (5 bases). The germline V gene has CDR1 GTSNPN and CDR2 SVGIG (reference sequence). The CDR3 runs 14 residues. V was pared by 0 bases and J by 6 bases, with 12 bases between.

This clonotype was detected ten times or more. This chain links TRBV6-1 with TRBJ1-2, with unresolved D. Trimming removed 10 bases at V and 2 bases at J, with 14 bases between. The CDR3 is made up of 13 amino acids. The germline V gene has CDR1 MNHNS and CDR2 SASEGT. The chain's CDR3 is CATTPGENYGYTF. Written as DNA, the CDR3 is TGTGCCACCACACCCGGGGAAAACTATGGCTACACCTTC.

On this clonotype: Germline is not matched at one junction end, which may reflect a read error. The V and J genes are TRBV12-3 or TRBV12-4 and TRBJ2-2; tentative D call: TRBD2 (5 bases). The CDR3 contains 15 residues. For the CDR3, the DNA is TGTGCCAGCAGTTTAGAAGTACTAAACACCGGGGAGCTGTGGTTT. This sequence encodes CASSLEVLNTGELWF.

The gene calls are TRBV7-8 and TRBJ2-5, with a tentative D call TRBD1 (5 bases). Trimming cost V 5 bases and J 1 base, with 11 bases left between them. CDR3 length: 14 residues. Germline-derived CDR1 and CDR2 are SGHVS and FQNEAQ. The CDR3 spells CASSQMTVQETQYF. The CDR3 DNA sequence: TGTGCCAGCAGCCAGATGACAGTCCAAGAGACCCAGTACTTC.

The sample holds one count of this clonotype. This chain links TRBV28 with TRBJ1-2; no reliable D call. Germline V gives CDR1 MDHEN, CDR2 SYDVKM. Deletions cut 7 bases from V and 3 bases from J, with 18 bases between. The CDR3 loop spans 15 amino acids. DNA of the CDR3: TGTGCCAGCATCCTGGGTCAGGCCCTCCACTATGGCTACACCTTC. It codes for CASILGQALHYGYTF.

V and J are TRBV20-1 and TRBJ1-5, with D perhaps matching TRBD1 (5 bases). Germline CDR1 is DFQATT and CDR2 is SNEGSKA (reference sequence). V was shortened by 0 bases and J by 0 bases, with 9 bases between the two germline ends. The CDR3 runs 15 residues. In DNA, the CDR3 is TGCAGTGCTAGAGAGCAGGGACCTAGCAATCAGCCCCAGCATTTT. It translates to CSAREQGPSNQPQHF.

The table lists this clonotype with a few counts. The chain is built from TRBV28 and TRBJ2-2; no firm D call. Germline V lookup: CDR1 MDHEN, CDR2 SYDVKM. V was clipped by 9 bases and J by 5 bases, with 10 bases between them. This CDR3 has 12 residues. The CDR3 sequence: CASTELTGELFF. CDR3 nucleotides: TGTGCCAGTACAGAACTTACCGGGGAGCTGTTTTTT.

This rearrangement joins TRBV20-1 to TRBJ1-2; the D is unclear. CDR3 size: 18 residues. V lost 1 base to trimming and J lost 0 bases, with 21 bases between them. Germline lookup yields CDR1 DFQATT and CDR2 SNEGSKA (reference sequence). This CDR3 reads CSARAQRASFGPNYGYTF. Written as DNA, the CDR3 is TGCAGTGCTAGAGCCCAAAGGGCGAGCTTCGGGCCTAACTATGGCTACACCTTC.

In its sample, this clonotype was seen many times. V usage is TRBV7-2 and J usage is TRBJ1-5, with D unresolved. V shed 2 bases and J shed 0 bases, with 8 bases lying between them. Germline lookup yields CDR1 SGHTA and CDR2 FQGNSA. The CDR3 runs 15 residues. CDR3 bases: TGTGCCAGCAGCTTATGGGCAGATAGCAATCAGCCCCAGCATTTT. Translation gives CASSLWADSNQPQHF.

Only one count was recorded for this clonotype. The chain has TRBV27 and TRBJ2-5; 8 bases align to TRBD1. This CDR3 has 19 amino acids. In germline, CDR1 is MNHEY, CDR2 SMNVEV (reference sequence). V trimming: 2 bases; J trimming: 2 bases; junction bases outside the gene matches: 16. The CDR3 nucleotides are TGTGCCAGCAGTTTAACCCCCCCCCTCTCCTGGGACAGGCAAGAGACCCAGTACTTC. It codes for CASSLTPPLSWDRQETQYF.

There are many counts of this clonotype. The chain recombines TRBV28 with TRBJ1-1; weak D call: TRBD1 (5 bases). V was pared by 5 bases and J by 2 bases, with 12 bases between. The CDR3 totals 14 residues. Looked up from germline, CDR1 is MDHEN and CDR2 is SYDVKM. The CDR3 DNA reads TGTGCCAGCAGTCCTCGGGACGATAACACTGAAGCTTTCTTT. This encodes CASSPRDDNTEAFF.

The CDR3 DNA sequence: TGTGCCAGCAGTCTACCGGGACAGGGGGGCTATGGCTACACCTTC. It specifies CASSLPGQGGYGYTF. V usage is TRBV28 and J usage is TRBJ1-2; 11 bases are a match to TRBD1. The CDR3 has 15 residues. V dropped 5 bases and J dropped 4; count of bases not matched to a gene: 6. In germline, CDR1 is MDHEN, CDR2 SYDVKM.

This clonotype showed up many times. The CDR3, as DNA: TGTGCCAGCAGTCGGGCCGGCTCCTATAATTCACCCCTCCACTTT. Translated, it gives CASSRAGSYNSPLHF. This rearrangement joins TRBV6-1 to TRBJ1-6; no clear D gene. Per the germline V gene, CDR1 is MNHNS and CDR2 is SASEGT. The CDR3 is 15 amino acids. Trimming cost V 5 bases and J 0 bases, with 8 bases left between them.

Concerning this clonotype itself: It may be a read error: a sequence one base away is much more abundant. J is TRBJ1-1 and V is TRBV7-9; no definite D call. Germline lookup yields CDR1 SEHNR and CDR2 FQNEAQ (reference sequence). CDR3 length: 13 residues. CDR3: CASSVAWDTEAFF. In nucleotides, the CDR3 is TGTGCCAGCAGCGTAGCCTGGGACACTGAAGCTTTCTTT.

There are many counts of this clonotype. The J gene is TRBJ2-2, the V gene TRBV29-1; D not resolved. The CDR3 spans 13 residues. Between the trimmed V and J ends, which lost 4 bases and 2 bases, there was a span of 8 bases. Germline V lookup: CDR1 SQVTM, CDR2 ANQGSEA. CDR3 region: CSVGQTNTGELFF. The CDR3 DNA is TGCAGCGTTGGCCAGACTAACACCGGGGAGCTGTTTTTT.

The table lists this clonotype with a few counts. The V and J genes are TRBV7-2 and TRBJ2-5; 8 bases are a match to TRBD1. Germline V gene data show CDR1 as SGHTA and CDR2 as FQGNSA. This CDR3 is 16 amino acids long. The V gene end was trimmed by 5 bases and the J gene end by 1 base; junction bases not matched to a gene: 9. CDR3 protein: CASSAARGQGQETQYF. The CDR3 nucleotides read TGTGCCAGCAGCGCCGCAAGAGGACAGGGCCAAGAGACCCAGTACTTC.

This clonotype was recorded at least ten times. The V and J genes are TRBV12-3 or TRBV12-4 and TRBJ2-7, with TRBD2 as a possible D gene (6 bases). With 4 bases removed from V and 0 bases from J, the gap between germline ends came to 13 bases. This CDR3 region has 15 residues. CDR3 in DNA: TGTGCCAGCAGTTGGGACTGGAGGAGCTCCTACGAGCAGTACTTC. Translation gives CASSWDWRSSYEQYF.

The table lists this clonotype with many counts. CDR3 coding DNA: TGTGCCAGCAGTCTGCAACCACGTAGCTCTGGAAACACCATATATTTT. It translates to CASSLQPRSSGNTIYF. The chain links TRBV6-5 to TRBJ1-3, with D unclear. Germline CDR1 is MNHEY and CDR2 is SVGAGI. With 5 bases removed from V and 0 bases from J, the gap between germline ends came to 14 bases. The CDR3 runs to 16 residues.

This clonotype has only a few counts. The chain uses TRBV2 and TRBJ1-5; no firm D call. The CDR3 runs 14 residues. From germline, CDR1 is SNHLY and CDR2 FYNNEI. V dropped 4 bases and J dropped 7 bases, with 14 bases sitting between them. The CDR3 DNA is TGTGCCAGCAGTGCCGGGGTTTTAAGACAGCCCCAGCATTTT. This encodes CASSAGVLRQPQHF.

This chain links TRBV20-1 with TRBJ2-2; D possibly corresponds to TRBD1 (6 bases). This CDR3 is built from 15 residues. The V gene's germline CDR1 is DFQATT and CDR2 SNEGSKA (reference sequence). V lost 3 bases and J 5 bases, leaving 16 bases between the germline ends. In nucleotides, the CDR3 is TGCAGTGCTAGGGGCCCGGGACACCAAACCGGGGAGCTGTTTTTT. It encodes CSARGPGHQTGELFF.

This clonotype has at least ten counts. The V gene is TRBV28, the J gene TRBJ1-2; TRBD1 matches 7 bases. The CDR3 is 13 residues long. The V segment lost 5 bases and the J segment 8 bases; nucleotides outside the gene matches: 8. CDR1 MDHEN and CDR2 SYDVKM come from the germline V gene. The CDR3 coding sequence is TGTGCCAGCAGTCGACAGGGACCTTTCGGCTACACCTTC. Translated: CASSRQGPFGYTF.

This chain connects TRBV11-1 to TRBJ2-7; 12 nucleotides line up with TRBD2. CDR3 length: 18 residues. The junction had 14 bases not matched to a gene; V was cut back by 5 bases and J by 3 bases. Germline values: CDR1 SGHAT, CDR2 FQDESV (reference sequence). The CDR3 reads CASSNRPSGGAFFYEQYF. As DNA, the CDR3 is TGTGCCAGCAGCAACAGGCCTAGCGGGGGGGCATTTTTCTACGAGCAGTACTTC.

This clonotype was counted ten times or more. This sequence joins TRBV11-2 and TRBJ2-7; D unclear. The CDR3 covers 14 residues. Trimming took off 4 bases at V and 0 bases at J, with 10 bases between the two ends. Germline V gene data show CDR1 as SGHAT and CDR2 as FQNNGV. In nucleotides, the CDR3 is TGTGCCAGCAGCTCGACACTGAGCTCCTACGAGCAGTACTTC. Amino acid sequence: CASSSTLSSYEQYF.

This clonotype appeared many times. The chain links TRBV6-1 to TRBJ2-2; D not certain. CDR3 length: 15 amino acids. Per the germline V gene, CDR1 is MNHNS and CDR2 is SASEGT. The V end lost 6 bases, the J end lost 0 bases, and 11 bases lay between the germline ends. The DNA of the CDR3 is TGTGCCAGCAGGAATGAGGTGACGAACACCGGGGAGCTGTTTTTT. Translating it yields CASRNEVTNTGELFF.